The next 32 T cell receptor beta chains were all read from a single sample in a study of graft-versus-host responses after intestinal transplantation. The assay was immunoSEQ multiplex PCR, and TCRdb's table has in-frame clones only and misses some. The data contain around 110,000 clones, over 75% of them seen just once; the ten biggest clones take up more than 0.15%. These receptors have no identified antigens. The specimen was unstimulated CD4+ T cells sorted from spleen or lymph node cells, collected before intestinal transplant. These receptors were obtained from a human donor who received an intestinal transplant.

V and J are TRBV28 and TRBJ2-3; 7 bases are shared with TRBD2. CDR1 is MDHEN, CDR2 SYDVKM, per germline. V lost 6 bases and J lost 2; bases outside the gene matches: 11. The CDR3 runs 16 residues. CDR3 in amino acids: CASRASGIFTTDTQYF. CDR3 coding DNA: TGTGCCAGCAGAGCTAGCGGAATTTTTACCACAGATACGCAGTATTTT.

The V gene is TRBV6-1, the J gene TRBJ1-1; weak D call: TRBD1 (6 bases). This CDR3 has 11 residues. V was pared by 3 bases and J by 12 bases, with 11 bases between. Per the germline V gene, CDR1 is MNHNS and CDR2 is SASEGT. Here the CDR3 DNA reads TGTGCCAGCAGTGAGGGGAGGGGGTCTTTCTTT. Translated, it gives CASSEGRGSFF.

The gene calls are TRBV30 and TRBJ1-2; D might be TRBD1 (5 bases). In germline, CDR1 is GTSNPN, CDR2 SVGIG (reference sequence). CDR3 length equals 12 residues. V dropped 4 bases and J dropped 3 bases, with 9 bases sitting between them. The CDR3 DNA is TGTGCCTGGACAGGGAAGGACTATGGCTACACCTTC. Translated, it gives CAWTGKDYGYTF.

This chain uses TRBV6-1 with TRBJ1-4, with D tentatively TRBD1 (6 bases). CDR3 length equals 15 residues. V was shortened by 5 bases and J by 7 bases, with 17 bases between the two germline ends. CDR1 and CDR2 (germline): MNHNS, SASEGT. The CDR3 DNA is TGTGCCAGCAGTTCGCAGGGACACAAGGGTGAAAAACTGTTTTTT. This encodes CASSSQGHKGEKLFF.

This chain uses TRBV28 with TRBJ2-7; D ambiguous. Germline CDR1 and CDR2: MDHEN and SYDVKM. The CDR3 has 12 amino acids. V was trimmed by 5 bases and J by 7 bases, leaving 12 bases between them. CDR3 sequence (DNA): TGTGCCAGCAGTGTATTAGTGAGGGAGCAGTACTTC. Translated, it gives CASSVLVREQYF.

The chain links TRBV6-1 to TRBJ2-1; 9 nucleotides match TRBD2. Losses at the gene ends were 8 bases for V and 10 bases for J; bases not matched to a gene: 12. From germline, CDR1 is MNHNS and CDR2 SASEGT. This CDR3 is built from 14 residues. The CDR3 bases are TGTGCCAGCTTCTTTAGCGGGGGTTCGGAGGAGCAGTTCTTC. This gives the protein CASFFSGGSEEQFF.

This chain links TRBV11-2 with TRBJ1-3; D call uncertain. CDR1 and CDR2 (germline): SGHAT, FQNNGV. CDR3 size: 13 residues. V dropped 3 bases and J dropped 2 bases, with 5 bases sitting between them. CDR3 loop: CASSFTAGNTIYF. The CDR3 nucleotides are TGTGCCAGCAGCTTTACAGCTGGAAACACCATATATTTT.

The chain carries TRBV30 and TRBJ2-7; 9 bases fit TRBD1. This CDR3 has 14 amino acids. Germline assignment: CDR1 GTSNPN and CDR2 SVGIG (reference sequence). J gave up 0 bases and V 5 bases, and 5 bases lay outside the gene matches. The CDR3 region has the DNA TGTGCCTGGGGAGACAGGGGGAGCTCCTACGAGCAGTACTTC. This encodes CAWGDRGSSYEQYF. Combining the CDR3 with reference TRBV30 and TRBJ2-7 gives the whole variable domain SQTIHQWPATLVQPVGSPLSLECTVEGTSNPNLYWYRQAAGRGLQLLFYSVGIGQISSEVPQNLSASRPQDRQFILSSKKLLLSDSGFYLCAWGDRGSSYEQYFGPGTRLTVT.

This clone was detected only a few times. The rearrangement links TRBV7-2 to TRBJ2-7; 8 bases align to TRBD1. CDR3 size: 13 residues. Per the germline V gene, CDR1 is SGHTA and CDR2 is FQGNSA. The V gene end was trimmed by 5 bases and the J gene end by 6 bases; junction bases not matched to a gene: 6. The CDR3 DNA reads as TGTGCCAGCAGCCTAACGACAGGGGTCGAGCAGTACTTC. Amino acids: CASSLTTGVEQYF.

This chain links TRBV5-1 with TRBJ2-7; 13 bases are shared with TRBD2. Germline V lookup: CDR1 SGHRS, CDR2 YFSETQ. The CDR3 extends over 17 amino acids. Trimming removed 3 bases from V and 1 base from J; junction bases left unmatched: 7. CDR3 sequence: CASSSWTSGSFSYEQYF. CDR3 nucleotide sequence: TGCGCCAGCAGCTCATGGACTAGCGGGAGCTTTTCCTACGAGCAGTACTTC. Full variable domain (rest looked up from reference TRBV5-1 and TRBJ2-7): KAGVTQTPRYLIKTRGQQVTLSCSPISGHRSVSWYQQTPGQGLQFLFEYFSETQRNKGNFPGRFSGRQFSNSRSEMNVSTLELGDSALYLCASSSWTSGSFSYEQYFGPGTRLTVT.

This chain connects TRBV5-1 to TRBJ2-7; 7 nucleotides match TRBD2. With V trimmed by 4 bases and J by 7 bases, 8 bases remained unmatched. Germline CDR1 SGHRS, CDR2 YFSETQ. The CDR3 is made up of 13 amino acids. The CDR3 sequence is CASSLQTSQEQYF. In nucleotides, the CDR3 is TGCGCCAGCAGCCTCCAGACTAGCCAGGAGCAGTACTTC. The full variable domain, rest sourced from reference TRBV5-1 and TRBJ2-7, is KAGVTQTPRYLIKTRGQQVTLSCSPISGHRSVSWYQQTPGQGLQFLFEYFSETQRNKGNFPGRFSGRQFSNSRSEMNVSTLELGDSALYLCASSLQTSQEQYFGPGTRLTVT.

In its sample, this clone was seen once. This chain links TRBV7-2 with TRBJ1-3; maybe TRBD1 (6 bases). CDR1 is SGHTA and CDR2 is FQGNSA in the germline V gene. This CDR3 region has 17 residues. Trimming cost V 5 bases and J 0 bases, with 17 bases left between them. In DNA form, the CDR3 reads TGTGCCAGCAGCCCGACCGGGACACGGAACTCTGGAAACACCATATATTTT. It yields the protein CASSPTGTRNSGNTIYF.

The CDR3: CASSLSVGGEQFF. The CDR3 DNA reads TGTGCCAGCAGCTTATCGGTGGGAGGTGAGCAGTTCTTC. The chain employs TRBV7-8 and TRBJ2-1, with a possible D match to TRBD2 (6 bases). The V and J ends lost 2 bases and 9 bases respectively, with 11 bases between them. The CDR3 spans 13 residues. CDR1 is SGHVS, CDR2 FQNEAQ, per germline.

The chain is built from TRBV28 and TRBJ2-2, with TRBD1 matching over 9 bases. This CDR3 comprises 16 residues. Per the germline V gene, CDR1 is MDHEN and CDR2 is SYDVKM. The ends lost 3 bases at V and 6 bases at J; junction bases unmatched: 8. The CDR3 DNA is TGTGCCAGCAGTTTTAGCCGCGGGACAGGGCCCGGGGAGCTGTTTTTT. Translated: CASSFSRGTGPGELFF.

This chain connects TRBV7-2 to TRBJ2-7, with D unclear. The CDR3 has 12 residues. V lost 0 bases to trimming and J lost 4 bases, with 4 bases between them. Germline lookup yields CDR1 SGHTA and CDR2 FQGNSA. CDR3 sequence (DNA): TGTGCCAGCAGCTTAGCGCGTTACGAGCAGTACTTC. Amino acid sequence: CASSLARYEQYF.

V and J are TRBV4-3 and TRBJ2-1, with TRBD2 matching over 9 bases. The CDR3 runs to 17 residues. CDR1 is LGHNA and CDR2 is YSLEER in the germline V gene. The trim removed 1 base at V and 2 bases at J, leaving 6 bases unmatched. The CDR3 region has the DNA TGCGCCAGCAGCCAAGGTAGCGGGGGACCAGCCTACAATGAGCAGTTCTTC. It yields the protein CASSQGSGGPAYNEQFF.

V gene TRBV5-6 combines with J gene TRBJ2-1, with 8 bases identical to TRBD2. The V gene end was trimmed by 0 bases and the J gene end by 2 bases; junction bases not matched to a gene: 4. Germline CDR1 SGHDT, CDR2 YYEEEE. The CDR3 contains 16 residues. The CDR3 spells CASSLVHGRAYNEQFF. CDR3 coding DNA: TGTGCCAGCAGCTTGGTGCACGGGAGGGCCTACAATGAGCAGTTCTTC.

The chain links TRBV9 to TRBJ2-4, with D unresolved. The V gene's germline CDR1 is SGDLS and CDR2 YYNGEE. This CDR3 is built from 15 residues. V was pared by 0 bases and J by 0 bases, with 7 bases between. The CDR3 region is CASSVAPGAKNIQYF. Written as DNA, the CDR3 is TGTGCCAGCAGCGTAGCTCCGGGAGCCAAAAACATTCAGTACTTC.

V gene TRBV29-1 combines with J gene TRBJ1-1, with 8 bases lining up with TRBD1. J was trimmed by 2 bases and V by 4 bases; bases with no gene match: 3. The CDR3 has 13 residues. CDR1 is SQVTM and CDR2 is ANQGSEA in the germline V gene. In nucleotides, the CDR3 is TGCAGCGTTGTGGCAGGGGGCAACACTGAAGCTTTCTTT. It is translated as CSVVAGGNTEAFF.

This chain connects TRBV10-2 to TRBJ2-1; TRBD2 matches at 11 bases. CDR3 length equals 15 residues. The germline V gene encodes CDR1 WSHSY and CDR2 SAAADI. The ends lost 4 bases at V and 4 bases at J; junction bases unmatched: 3. The CDR3, as DNA: TGCGCCAGCAGTGTAGCGGGGGGGTCTTACAATGAGCAGTTCTTC. Its translation is CASSVAGGSYNEQFF.

The genes are TRBV18 and TRBJ1-2; tentatively, D is TRBD1 (6 bases). There are 15 residues in the CDR3. V gave up 0 bases and J gave up 8 bases, with 16 bases separating them. Germline CDR1 reads KGHSH; CDR2 reads LQKENI. The CDR3 is CASSPPEGGDWGYTF. CDR3 nucleotide sequence: TGTGCCAGCTCACCACCTGAAGGGGGTGACTGGGGCTACACCTTC. Complete variable domain (other parts from reference TRBV18 and TRBJ1-2): NAGVMQNPRHLVRRRGQEARLRCSPMKGHSHVYWYRQLPEEGLKFMVYLQKENIIDESGMPKERFSAEFPKEGPSILRIQQVVRGDSAAYFCASSPPEGGDWGYTFGSGTRLTVV.

The CDR3 DNA reads TGTGCCAGCAGTTCCCCCGGGGTCTCCTACGAGCAGTACTTC. This encodes CASSSPGVSYEQYF. V is TRBV6-5 and J is TRBJ2-7, with TRBD2 as a possible D gene (5 bases). Germline V gene lookup returns CDR1 MNHEY and CDR2 SVGAGI. This CDR3 is built from 14 residues. Trimming removed 4 bases from V and 0 bases from J, with 10 bases in between.

This chain joins TRBV7-2 and TRBJ2-1; a possible D gene is TRBD1 (6 bases). The CDR3 loop spans 14 amino acids. Germline V gene data show CDR1 as SGHTA and CDR2 as FQGNSA. The CDR3 region has the DNA TGTGCTTGTACCCCCGGGCCAGGGGCGCGGGAGCAGTTCTTC. Translation: CACTPGPGAREQFF.

The chain has TRBV18 and TRBJ1-1, with TRBD1 as a possible D gene (6 bases). The CDR3 loop spans 15 amino acids. V was clipped by 3 bases and J by 2 bases, with 13 bases between them. Germline CDR1 is KGHSH and CDR2 is LQKENI. The CDR3 coding sequence is TGTGCCAGCTCACCTGACAGGACCCCCAACACTGAAGCTTTCTTT. It codes for CASSPDRTPNTEAFF.

V gene TRBV19 combines with J gene TRBJ1-3, with 9 bases lining up with TRBD1. V gave up 3 bases and J gave up 1 base; unmatched junction bases: 10. The CDR3 contains 18 residues. In germline, CDR1 is LNHDA, CDR2 SQIVND (reference sequence). CDR3 protein: CASSMPSTGGRSGNTIYF. The CDR3 DNA is TGTGCCAGTAGTATGCCCTCGACAGGGGGTAGATCTGGAAACACCATATATTTT.

The chain uses TRBV18 and TRBJ2-7; a possible D gene is TRBD1 (6 bases). Germline CDR1 and CDR2: KGHSH and LQKENI. The CDR3 length is 15 residues. The V end lost 0 bases, the J end lost 4 bases, and 13 bases lay between the germline ends. CDR3 in DNA: TGTGCCAGCTCACCACCCGAAACAGGGCCTTACGAGCAGTACTTC. This encodes CASSPPETGPYEQYF.

The CDR3 DNA sequence: TGTGCCAGCAGTTTCAGGGGGCCTGGAAACACCATATATTTT. Translating gives CASSFRGPGNTIYF. The chain joins TRBV28 to TRBJ1-3; 8 positions agree with TRBD1. Trimming cost V 3 bases and J 2 bases; bases outside gene matches: 0. This CDR3 is built from 14 residues. The germline gives CDR1 MDHEN, CDR2 SYDVKM.

This chain joins TRBV7-9 and TRBJ2-2; 9 positions agree with TRBD1. This CDR3 region has 16 residues. Germline V lookup: CDR1 SEHNR, CDR2 FQNEAQ (reference sequence). The ends lost 6 bases at V and 6 bases at J; junction bases unmatched: 11. The chain's CDR3 is CASRHSGTGFSGELFF. CDR3 bases: TGTGCCAGCAGACACTCCGGGACAGGGTTCTCCGGGGAGCTGTTTTTT.

This clone was seen a handful of times. The V and J genes are TRBV7-9 and TRBJ1-4, with D possibly matching TRBD1 (5 bases). Germline loops: CDR1 SEHNR, CDR2 FQNEAQ (reference sequence). The CDR3 has 15 residues. Between the trimmed V and J ends, which lost 3 bases and 7 bases, there was a span of 15 bases. The CDR3 DNA sequence: TGTGCCAGCAGCTTGACGACAGTGGATGGTGAAAAACTGTTTTTT. Translating it yields CASSLTTVDGEKLFF. The full variable domain, its missing parts supplied by reference TRBV7-9 and TRBJ1-4, is DTGVSQNPRHKITKRGQNVTFRCDPISEHNRLYWYRQTLGQGPEFLTYFQNEAQLEKSRLLSDRFSAERPKGSFSTLEIQRTEQGDSAMYLCASSLTTVDGEKLFFGSGTQLSVL.

The rearrangement links TRBV29-1 to TRBJ2-3; 7 bases are a match to TRBD1. CDR1 and CDR2 from the germline V gene are SQVTM and ANQGSEA. V was pared by 2 bases and J by 1 base, with 3 bases of the junction left unmatched. This CDR3 comprises 14 residues. The CDR3 sequence: CSVERGLGTDTQYF. The CDR3 DNA is TGCAGCGTTGAAAGGGGGCTGGGCACAGATACGCAGTATTTT.

This chain connects TRBV7-9 to TRBJ2-7; 9 bases are a match to TRBD2. Trimming at V came to 6 bases and at J to 4 bases, leaving 16 bases not matched to a gene. The CDR3 is 17 amino acids. Germline-derived CDR1 and CDR2 are SEHNR and FQNEAQ (reference sequence). CDR3 loop: CASSYSSLAGLPYEQYF. The CDR3, as DNA: TGTGCCAGCAGTTATTCCTCCCTAGCGGGGCTCCCTTACGAGCAGTACTTC.

The V call is TRBV2, the J call TRBJ2-3; TRBD2 aligns across 14 bases. The CDR3 spans 16 residues. In germline, CDR1 is SNHLY, CDR2 FYNNEI. V lost 4 bases and J lost 5; bases outside the gene matches: 5. For the CDR3, the DNA is TGTGCCAGCAGTGCGCAAGGACTAGCGGGAGGAGATACGCAGTATTTT. Encoded protein: CASSAQGLAGGDTQYF.